Presented here are 5 T cell receptor beta chains from one specimen sequenced in a study of shared clonotypes between healthy human individuals. Naive CD8 isolation took CD45RO-negative cells positively selected for CCR7 and excluded terminally differentiated effector memory CD45RA+ cells. Assay used: immunoSEQ multiplex PCR; TCRdb lists only in-frame clones, some missing. In the table there are about 2 million clones, about 95% of which are singletons. The sequencing input was naive CD8+ T cells sorted from blood. The receptors were sampled from a man aged 18 to 30 in good health.

The CDR3 DNA reads TGTGCCAGCAGTGGGATCATGAACTATGGCTACACCTTC. Its translation is CASSGIMNYGYTF. The chain employs TRBV28 and TRBJ1-2, with D uncertain. V was cut by 5 bases and J by 2 bases, with 9 bases left in between. Germline V CDR1 and CDR2: MDHEN, SYDVKM. The CDR3 covers 13 residues.

With respect to this clone: The same CDR3 can be traced to other DNA sequences in this sample. The chain carries TRBV6-5 and TRBJ2-7; the D gene is possibly TRBD1 (5 bases). The CDR3 contains 14 residues. Trimming shortened V by 1 base and J by 0 bases, and 7 bases separated the two germline ends. Germline loops: CDR1 MNHEY, CDR2 SVGAGI. This CDR3 reads CASSYLGVSYEQYF. CDR3 bases: TGTGCCAGCAGTTACTTAGGGGTCTCCTACGAGCAGTACTTC.

This clone came up once. V and J are TRBV5-1 and TRBJ2-7, with 11 bases matching TRBD1. This CDR3 comprises 17 residues. Germline assignment: CDR1 SGHRS and CDR2 YFSETQ. With 4 bases clipped from V and 0 bases from J, the junction kept 9 bases outside the gene matches. The CDR3 DNA sequence: TGCGCCAGCAGCAACGTGGGGACAGGGGGGATCTCCTACGAGCAGTACTTC. Amino acids: CASSNVGTGGISYEQYF.

In regard to this clone: Other DNA sequences from this sample encode an identical CDR3 as well. The genes are TRBV6-1 and TRBJ2-7; no firm D call. The V end lost 1 base, the J end lost 4 bases, and 8 bases lay between the germline ends. This CDR3 contains 13 residues. The germline CDR1 and CDR2 sequences are MNHNS and SASEGT. The CDR3 coding sequence is TGTGCCAGCAGTGAAGTCGTTTCGTACGAGCAGTACTTC. Residues: CASSEVVSYEQYF.

The rearrangement joins TRBV29-1 to TRBJ2-3; D gene uncertain. Looked up from germline, CDR1 is SQVTM and CDR2 is ANQGSEA. The ends were cut back, 4 bases at V and 4 bases at J, with 6 bases in the middle. The CDR3 is 11 residues long. The CDR3 region is CSVVWSDTQYF. CDR3 nucleotides: TGCAGCGTTGTTTGGTCAGATACGCAGTATTTT.